The 15 T cell receptor beta chains presented below share a single source sample, sequenced in a study of blood T cell repertoires in COVID-19. The method was immunoSEQ multiplex PCR; TCRdb's version includes in-frame clones alone and lacks a portion of them. The sample lists 200,000 to 250,000 clones, around nine tenths seen once, with around 1.5% in the top ten. Material: peripheral blood. These receptors originate from an older woman who had recovered from COVID-19.

The chain joins TRBV18 to TRBJ1-6; D gene unclear. Trimming took 3 bases from V and 5 from J, leaving 8 bases between them. This CDR3 comprises 14 residues. The germline V gene encodes CDR1 KGHSH and CDR2 LQKENI. This CDR3 reads CASSPPVDNSPLHF. The CDR3 nucleotides read TGTGCCAGCTCACCGCCAGTTGATAATTCACCCCTCCACTTT.

The chain carries TRBV4-2 and TRBJ2-1; 9 positions agree with TRBD1. The CDR3 has 20 residues. Germline CDR1 is LGHNA and CDR2 is YNFKEQ. The ends lost 4 bases at V and 0 bases at J; junction bases unmatched: 16. The CDR3 region has the DNA TGTGCCAGCAGCCGTCCGCGGACAGGGGACTCCCAAAGCTCCTACAATGAGCAGTTCTTC. Protein product: CASSRPRTGDSQSSYNEQFF.

The chain uses TRBV27 and TRBJ2-1, with D possibly matching TRBD2 (6 bases). This CDR3 has 15 amino acids. Trimming cost V 6 bases and J 9 bases, with 21 bases left between them. Germline CDR1 reads MNHEY; CDR2 reads SMNVEV (reference sequence). DNA for the CDR3: TGTGCCAGCAGCCCGGGGACTGCGGACTTTCGTGAGCAGTTCTTC. Translating gives CASSPGTADFREQFF.

This clone showed up just once. The chain joins TRBV5-4 to TRBJ1-6; 10 nucleotides agree with TRBD1. CDR1 is SGHNT and CDR2 is YYREEE in the germline V gene (reference sequence). The CDR3 covers 14 residues. The J segment lost 10 bases and the V segment lost 5 bases, leaving 6 bases of the junction unmatched. This CDR3 reads CASRPTGGESPLHF. The CDR3 DNA reads TGTGCCAGCAGACCGACAGGGGGCGAATCACCCCTCCACTTT.

The chain combines TRBV3-1 (or the pseudogene TRBV3-2) with TRBJ2-4; the match to TRBD1 covers 9 bases. Germline CDR1 and CDR2: LGHDT and YNNKEL (reference sequence). Germline trimming cut 4 bases from V and 5 bases from J; bases unmatched to any gene: 9. The CDR3 has 16 residues. The CDR3 sequence is CASSLRDRELENIQYF. The CDR3 DNA sequence: TGTGCCAGCAGCCTACGGGACAGGGAGTTGGAAAACATTCAGTACTTC.

The CDR3 DNA reads as TGTGCCAGCAACTTAGCCGGGACAGGGGGCTCCTACGAGCAGTACTTC. It yields the protein CASNLAGTGGSYEQYF. This chain connects TRBV28 to TRBJ2-7, with TRBD1 matching 11 bases. Unmatched junction bases numbered 8, after V lost 7 bases and J lost 0 bases. The CDR3 spans 16 residues. CDR1 is MDHEN, CDR2 SYDVKM, per germline.

Only one count was recorded for this clone. The gene calls are TRBV7-6 and TRBJ1-1; a possible D gene is TRBD1 (6 bases). The CDR3 is made up of 15 amino acids. Trimming pared 5 bases from V and 4 bases from J, leaving 17 bases between. Looked up from germline, CDR1 is SGHVS and CDR2 is FNYEAQ. The CDR3 loop reads CASSPRGEGGTEAFF. The CDR3 DNA sequence: TGTGCCAGCAGCCCCAGAGGGGAGGGGGGCACTGAAGCTTTCTTT.

The chain uses TRBV9 and TRBJ2-1; 12 nucleotides line up with TRBD2. Germline V CDR1 and CDR2: SGDLS, YYNGEE. The CDR3 is made up of 15 amino acids. J gave up 7 bases and V 3 bases, and 5 bases lay outside the gene matches. CDR3 protein: CASSGLAGVKNEQFF. Written as DNA, the CDR3 is TGTGCCAGCAGCGGACTAGCGGGGGTTAAAAATGAGCAGTTCTTC.

The CDR3, as DNA: TGTGCCAGCAGTCCCGCCGAGCGGGGGCCCGGGAATGAGCAGTTCTTC. This sequence encodes CASSPAERGPGNEQFF. The rearrangement uses TRBV28 and TRBJ2-1, with TRBD2 matching 8 bases. Per germline, CDR1 MDHEN and CDR2 SYDVKM. The CDR3 is 16 residues long. J lost 7 bases, V lost 5 bases, and 13 bases had no gene match.

The chain carries TRBV3-1 (or the pseudogene TRBV3-2) and TRBJ1-5; D is undetermined. Germline V gene lookup returns CDR1 LGHDT and CDR2 YNNKEL (reference sequence). CDR3 length equals 13 residues. V lost 3 bases and J 5 bases, leaving 8 bases between the germline ends. The CDR3 region has the DNA TGTGCCAGCAGCCAGGCGGGGTATCAGCCCCAGCATTTT. Its protein product is CASSQAGYQPQHF.

The chain uses TRBV5-1 and TRBJ2-2, with D possibly TRBD1 on 6 matching bases. Germline lookup yields CDR1 SGHRS and CDR2 YFSETQ. The length of the CDR3 is 15 residues. The V end was cut by 0 bases, the J end by 7 bases, with 13 bases between. The CDR3 loop reads CASSLEGERNGELFF. CDR3 bases: TGCGCCAGCAGCTTGGAGGGGGAGCGGAACGGGGAGCTGTTTTTT.

CDR3 loop: CASSQGTENLYGYTF. For the CDR3, the DNA is TGCGCCAGCAGCCAAGGGACAGAAAACCTCTATGGCTACACCTTC. The gene calls are TRBV4-1 and TRBJ1-2, with a weak D call TRBD1 (6 bases). The CDR3 contains 15 residues. V shed 1 base and J shed 4 bases, with 13 bases lying between them. Germline V gene data show CDR1 as MGHRA and CDR2 as YSYEKL.

V usage is TRBV7-6 and J usage is TRBJ1-2; no clear D gene. Trimming shortened V by 5 bases and J by 8 bases, and 9 bases separated the two germline ends. The CDR3 contains 11 residues. Germline V CDR1 and CDR2: SGHVS, FNYEAQ. In nucleotides, the CDR3 is TGTGCCAGCAGCGATAAGACAGGCTACACCTTC. Amino acids: CASSDKTGYTF.

The chain recombines TRBV4-2 with TRBJ1-3; TRBD1 matches at 8 bases. CDR1 LGHNA and CDR2 YNFKEQ come from the germline V gene. The CDR3 has 13 amino acids. The V gene end was trimmed by 8 bases and the J gene end by 4 bases; junction bases not matched to a gene: 4. CDR3 amino acids: CASGQGGGNTIYF. The CDR3 DNA sequence: TGTGCCAGCGGACAGGGCGGGGGAAACACCATATATTTT.

V gene TRBV9 combines with J gene TRBJ2-3; D is undetermined. The CDR3 is 14 amino acids. With 5 bases removed from V and 1 base from J, the gap between germline ends came to 11 bases. Germline CDR1 and CDR2: SGDLS and YYNGEE. CDR3 bases: TGTGCCAGCAGTCGGAACAGTCGCACAGATACGCAGTATTTT. Protein product: CASSRNSRTDTQYF. The variable domain in full, completed from reference TRBV9 and TRBJ2-3, reads DSGVTQTPKHLITATGQRVTLRCSPRSGDLSVYWYQQSLDQGLQFLIQYYNGEERAKGNILERFSAQQFPDLHSELNLSSLELGDSALYFCASSRNSRTDTQYFGPGTRLTVL.